This entry describes one TCR beta chain. Its antigen is not identified. This entry comes from a study of cytomegalovirus exposure and HLA in healthy donors. Trimming left V 10 bases short and J 8 bases short, with 20 bases between. The CDR3 consists of 13 residues. Germline V gives CDR1 LNHDA, CDR2 SQIVND (reference sequence). Study-level results: Among immune exposure information, only CMV serostatus was available.

In the PCR, 60 Vbeta and 13 Jbeta primers were used. The protocol was immunoSEQ multiplex PCR, while the TCRdb copy is restricted to in-frame clones and leaves out a portion. The sample lists about 82,000 clones; 74% were seen once. The source is a woman in her 50s in good health and CMV-seropositive. The material sequenced was PBMCs. The rearrangement joins TRBV19 to TRBJ1-1; tentatively, D is TRBD1 (5 bases). This CDR3 is CATRGGASTEAFF. Written as DNA, the CDR3 is TGTGCCACCCGCGGGGGTGCTTCGACCGAAGCTTTCTTT.